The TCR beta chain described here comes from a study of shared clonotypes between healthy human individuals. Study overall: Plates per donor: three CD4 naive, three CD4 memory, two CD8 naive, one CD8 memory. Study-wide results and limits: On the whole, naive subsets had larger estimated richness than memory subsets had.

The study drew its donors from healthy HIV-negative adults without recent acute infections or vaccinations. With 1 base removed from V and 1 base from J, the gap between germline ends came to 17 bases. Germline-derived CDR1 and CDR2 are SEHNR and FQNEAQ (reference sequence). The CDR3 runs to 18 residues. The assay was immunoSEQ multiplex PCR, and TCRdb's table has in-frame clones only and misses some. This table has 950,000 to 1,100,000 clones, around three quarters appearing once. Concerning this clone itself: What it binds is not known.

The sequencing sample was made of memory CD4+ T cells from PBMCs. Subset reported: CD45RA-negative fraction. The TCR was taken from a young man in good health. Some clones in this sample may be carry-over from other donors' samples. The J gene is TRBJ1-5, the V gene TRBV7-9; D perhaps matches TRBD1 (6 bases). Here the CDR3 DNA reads TGTGCCAGCAGCTTAGGTTTAGGGGGGGCTTGGAGCAATCAGCCCCAGCATTTT. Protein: CASSLGLGGAWSNQPQHF.